The rows below give T cell receptor beta chains drawn from one sample of a study of blood T cells in healthy people across ages. MiXCR was run by TCRdb on the 5' RACE reads, yielding one entry per CDR3 protein. The sample has some 860,000 distinct CDR3 sequences, just over 55% seen once. Sequenced input: blood. The receptors derive from a man aged 35-49 years in good health. Each CDR3 is given with its conserved first and last residue. The D gene is left open where the match is weak. Part of the rows lack a size; the others show once, few, many or a class for expanded clones.

V gene: TRBV7-2
D gene: NA
J gene: TRBJ2-1
clone size: NA
CDR3 DNA: TGTGCCAGCAGCTTCCAACGCCCCGTCGGTGGCAATGAGCAGTTCTTC
CDR3 protein: CASSFQRPVGGNEQFF

V gene: TRBV21-1
D gene: NA
J gene: TRBJ2-2
clone size: NA
CDR3 DNA: TGTGCCAGCACCTTAGGGATAGGACACCAGGTCACCGGGGAGCTGTTTTTT
CDR3 protein: CASTLGIGHQVTGELFF

V gene: TRBV4-3
D gene: NA
J gene: TRBJ2-7
clone size: NA
CDR3 DNA: TGCGCCAGCAGCCAATTTCCAGGGGTGACCTACGAGCAGTACTTC
CDR3 protein: CASSQFPGVTYEQYF

V gene: TRBV2
D gene: TRBD1
J gene: TRBJ2-2
clone size: NA
CDR3 DNA: TGTGCCAGCGGCCGACAGGGGTTTTTT
CDR3 protein: CASGRQGFF

V gene: TRBV5-1
D gene: TRBD1
J gene: TRBJ2-1
clone size: NA
CDR3 DNA: TGCGCCAGCAGCCCGACAGGGGGAGCCTACAATGAGCAGTTCTTC
CDR3 protein: CASSPTGGAYNEQFF

V gene: TRBV10-3
D gene: NA
J gene: TRBJ2-3
clone size: NA
CDR3 DNA: TGTGCCATCACTCAAGGATCGAACACAGATACGCAGTATTTT
CDR3 protein: CAITQGSNTDTQYF

V gene: TRBV20-1
D gene: TRBD1
J gene: TRBJ1-1
clone size: NA
CDR3 DNA: TGCAGTGCTAGAGATCAAACAGGGGGATTTAAATTTAGGACTGAAGCTTTCTTT
CDR3 protein: CSARDQTGGFKFRTEAFF

V gene: TRBV4-3
D gene: TRBD2
J gene: TRBJ2-5
clone size: NA
CDR3 DNA: TGCGCCAGCAGCCAAGAAGGGGCGGGGGTTAGTGGTGAGACCCAGTACTTC
CDR3 protein: CASSQEGAGVSGETQYF

V gene: TRBV5-1
D gene: NA
J gene: TRBJ2-1
clone size: NA
CDR3 DNA: TGCGCCAGCAGCCAGGCGGCTGTTGCCTACAATGAGCAGTTCTTC
CDR3 protein: CASSQAAVAYNEQFF

V gene: TRBV28
D gene: TRBD1
J gene: TRBJ2-7
clone size: NA
CDR3 DNA: TGTGCCACCCAATTAGGACAGGGATTGCACGAGCAGTACTTC
CDR3 protein: CATQLGQGLHEQYF

V gene: TRBV7-3
D gene: NA
J gene: TRBJ2-3
clone size: NA
CDR3 DNA: TGTGCCAGCAGCTTAACCGGGGGAGCAGATACGCAGTATTTT
CDR3 protein: CASSLTGGADTQYF

V gene: TRBV19
D gene: NA
J gene: TRBJ2-7
clone size: NA
CDR3 DNA: TGTGCCAGTAGTATATCGGACGCCGAGCAGTACTTC
CDR3 protein: CASSISDAEQYF

V gene: TRBV27
D gene: TRBD2
J gene: TRBJ2-5
clone size: NA
CDR3 DNA: TGTGCCAGCAGTCAGATAGCGGGAGGGTCATACGGGACCCAGTACTTC
CDR3 protein: CASSQIAGGSYGTQYF

V gene: TRBV7-2
D gene: NA
J gene: TRBJ2-1
clone size: NA
CDR3 DNA: TGCGCCAGCAACCGCGGGACACCTGGGTACAATGAGCAGTTCTTC
CDR3 protein: CASNRGTPGYNEQFF

V gene: TRBV4-3
D gene: NA
J gene: TRBJ2-3
clone size: few
CDR3 DNA: TGCGCCAGCAGCCAAGATAGGTCCCACACAGATACGCAGTATTTT
CDR3 protein: CASSQDRSHTDTQYF

V gene: TRBV29-1
D gene: NA
J gene: TRBJ2-1
clone size: few
CDR3 DNA: TGCAGCGGCGCATACATTACCTCCTACAATGAGCAGTTCTTC
CDR3 protein: CSGAYITSYNEQFF

V gene: TRBV6-1
D gene: TRBD2
J gene: TRBJ2-7
clone size: NA
CDR3 DNA: TGTGCCAGCAATCGAGCGGGGGGGCCCTACGAGCAGTACTTC
CDR3 protein: CASNRAGGPYEQYF

V gene: TRBV7-2
D gene: NA
J gene: TRBJ2-7
clone size: NA
CDR3 DNA: TGTGCCAGCAGCTTAGTTTCGTCGGACGGATACGAGCAGTACTTC
CDR3 protein: CASSLVSSDGYEQYF